The 19 T cell receptor beta chains listed next were all sequenced from one sample in a study of cytomegalovirus exposure and HLA in healthy donors. The PCR used 60 Vbeta and 13 Jbeta primers. Here immunoSEQ multiplex PCR was the method, and the copy in TCRdb shows in-frame clones only, minus some. Seen here are around 72,000 clones, approximately 70% observed once, and the top ten hold about 20%. The sample was PBMCs. These TCRs come from a man in his forties in good health and CMV-seropositive.

This clone came up a few times. This chain joins TRBV6-1 and TRBJ2-7; D remains ambiguous. There are 11 residues in the CDR3. The germline gives CDR1 MNHNS, CDR2 SASEGT. Trimming took 4 bases from V and 6 from J, leaving 7 bases between them. In DNA form, the CDR3 reads TGTGCCAGCAGTGCGAGTAGCGAGCAGTACTTC. Its protein is CASSASSEQYF.

The chain carries TRBV2 and TRBJ2-7; 8 nucleotides align to TRBD1. J gave up 4 bases and V 7 bases, and 6 bases lay outside the gene matches. CDR1 and CDR2 (germline): SNHLY, FYNNEI. This CDR3 is 13 amino acids long. CDR3 bases: TGTGCCAGCACTCAGGACAGGGAGTACGAGCAGTACTTC. It yields the protein CASTQDREYEQYF. Full variable domain (remainder filled in from reference TRBV2 and TRBJ2-7): EPEVTQTPSHQVTQMGQEVILRCVPISNHLYFYWYRQILGQKVEFLVSFYNNEISEKSEIFDDQFSVERPDGSNFTLKIRSTKLEDSAMYFCASTQDREYEQYFGPGTRLTVT.

The CDR3 nucleotides are TGTGCCAGCAGCTTAGAAGGGGTTTTGAGCTATGGCTACACCTTC. Amino acids: CASSLEGVLSYGYTF. This sequence joins TRBV7-9 and TRBJ1-2; possibly TRBD1 for D (5 bases). V was shortened by 1 base and J by 4 bases, with 13 bases between the two germline ends. The germline CDR1 and CDR2 sequences are SEHNR and FQNEAQ (reference sequence). CDR3 length: 15 residues.

The chain is built from TRBV7-9 and TRBJ1-4; TRBD1 agrees at 12 bases. With V trimmed by 5 bases and J by 11 bases, 9 bases remained unmatched. This CDR3 spans 15 amino acids. The germline gives CDR1 SEHNR, CDR2 FQNEAQ (reference sequence). The CDR3 DNA follows: TGTGCCAGCAGCGTACCCGGGACAGGGGGCTTGAAACTGTTTTTT. Its translation is CASSVPGTGGLKLFF.

The chain employs TRBV11-2 and TRBJ2-4; 7 bases line up with TRBD2. V trimming: 6 bases; J trimming: 0 bases; junction bases outside the gene matches: 5. The CDR3 totals 15 residues. Germline CDR1 is SGHAT and CDR2 is FQNNGV. The chain's CDR3 is CASSFSGVAKNIQYF. CDR3 coding DNA: TGTGCCAGCAGTTTCAGCGGGGTAGCCAAAAACATTCAGTACTTC.

This chain uses TRBV28 with TRBJ1-6; tentatively, D is TRBD1 (5 bases). Germline V CDR1 and CDR2: MDHEN, SYDVKM. The CDR3 covers 16 residues. V was trimmed by 7 bases and J by 8 bases, leaving 21 bases between them. Here the CDR3 reads CASNLGGTGVYSPLHF. As DNA, the CDR3 is TGTGCCAGCAACCTGGGAGGTACAGGAGTTTATTCACCCCTCCACTTT. Full variable domain (missing parts from reference TRBV28 and TRBJ1-6): DVKVTQSSRYLVKRTGEKVFLECVQDMDHENMFWYRQDPGLGLRLIYFSYDVKMKEKGDIPEGYSVSREKKERFSLILESASTNQTSMYLCASNLGGTGVYSPLHFGNGTRLTVT.

CDR3 sequence reads: CSVEGSGTYEQYF. The CDR3 nucleotides are TGCAGCGTTGAAGGTTCGGGAACCTACGAGCAGTACTTC. The chain uses TRBV29-1 and TRBJ2-5, with D perhaps matching TRBD2 (5 bases). The end of the DNA aligns better with TRBJ2-7, so the J call may be wrong. Germline CDR1 is SQVTM and CDR2 is ANQGSEA. The CDR3 is 13 amino acids.

The genes are TRBV29-1 and TRBJ2-5; no reliable D call. The J call may be in error: the DNA end matches TRBJ2-7 better. CDR1 and CDR2 from the germline V gene are SQVTM and ANQGSEA. The CDR3 is 10 amino acids. The CDR3 here is CSVVQHEQYF. CDR3 bases: TGCAGCGTTGTACAGCACGAGCAGTACTTC.

The rearrangement links TRBV7-9 to TRBJ1-4; 7 bases are a match to TRBD1. The CDR3 is 13 residues long. Per the germline V gene, CDR1 is SEHNR and CDR2 is FQNEAQ (reference sequence). The V gene end was trimmed by 5 bases and the J gene end by 8 bases; junction bases not matched to a gene: 5. The CDR3 DNA sequence: TGTGCCAGCAGCGACCAGGGACAGGAAAAACTGTTTTTT. Protein product: CASSDQGQEKLFF.

This chain connects TRBV6-5 to TRBJ2-7, with D maybe TRBD2 (6 bases). V was clipped by 6 bases and J by 2 bases, with 14 bases between them. CDR1 MNHEY and CDR2 SVGAGI come from the germline V gene. This CDR3 contains 14 residues. The chain's CDR3 is CASSRGTGTYEQYF. The CDR3 DNA reads TGTGCCAGCAGCCGGGGGACTGGAACCTACGAGCAGTACTTC.

This sequence joins TRBV27 and TRBJ1-2, with a possible D match to TRBD1 (6 bases). The V end lost 5 bases, the J end lost 5 bases, and 12 bases lay between the germline ends. The CDR3 contains 13 residues. Germline CDR1 and CDR2: MNHEY and SMNVEV (reference sequence). CDR3 sequence (DNA): TGTGCCAGCAGTGCAGGGGAGAATTATGGCTACACCTTC. Amino acids: CASSAGENYGYTF.

This clone was counted a few times. The V and J genes are TRBV9 and TRBJ1-2; D is possibly TRBD1 (6 bases). CDR1 and CDR2 from the germline V gene are SGDLS and YYNGEE. The ends were cut back, 2 bases at V and 7 bases at J, with 12 bases in the middle. This CDR3 region has 13 residues. CDR3 in amino acids: CASSVQQGSGYTF. DNA of the CDR3: TGTGCCAGCAGCGTTCAACAGGGTAGTGGCTACACCTTC.

The chain carries TRBV5-1 and TRBJ1-2; D ambiguous. The germline V gene has CDR1 SGHRS and CDR2 YFSETQ. This CDR3 is 14 amino acids long. V was shortened by 0 bases and J by 2 bases, with 8 bases between the two germline ends. The CDR3 loop reads CASSLGDKNYGYTF. In nucleotides, the CDR3 is TGCGCCAGCAGCTTGGGCGACAAGAACTATGGCTACACCTTC.

V and J are TRBV7-2 and TRBJ2-3; D is perhaps TRBD2 (5 bases). The CDR3 is made up of 15 amino acids. V lost 5 bases and J lost 0, with 12 bases in between. CDR1 and CDR2 from the germline V gene are SGHTA and FQGNSA. This chain's CDR3 is CASSPLVVSTDTQYF. The DNA for the CDR3 is TGTGCCAGCAGCCCACTAGTGGTTAGCACAGATACGCAGTATTTT.

The chain joins TRBV5-1 to TRBJ2-3, with 10 bases aligning to TRBD2. Trimming at V came to 2 bases and at J to 4 bases, leaving 4 bases not matched to a gene. The CDR3 has 15 amino acids. Germline CDR1 reads SGHRS; CDR2 reads YFSETQ. The DNA for the CDR3 is TGCGCCAGCAGCTTAAGCGGGGGGGCTGCAGATACGCAGTATTTT. Translated: CASSLSGGAADTQYF.

This clone has just a few counts. The chain joins TRBV6-5 to TRBJ2-5; 8 bases fit TRBD1. The germline CDR1 and CDR2 sequences are MNHEY and SVGAGI. This CDR3 is 14 amino acids long. Trimming removed 5 bases from V and 1 base from J; junction bases left unmatched: 3. The CDR3 DNA sequence: TGTGCCAGCAGTCAAGACAGGGGCCAAGAGACCCAGTACTTC. Its translation: CASSQDRGQETQYF.

This clone was recorded a few times. This chain uses TRBV30 with TRBJ2-7; a weak D match, TRBD2 (6 bases). Germline values: CDR1 GTSNPN, CDR2 SVGIG (reference sequence). V lost 2 bases and J lost 0, with 17 bases in between. The CDR3 is 16 amino acids. The CDR3 DNA reads as TGTGCCTGGAGTCCCAAGCGGGTCTCACTCTCCTACGAGCAGTACTTC. This sequence encodes CAWSPKRVSLSYEQYF.

Only a few counts were recorded for this clone. The rearrangement uses TRBV7-8 and TRBJ2-5; 9 bases line up with TRBD2. Trimming cost V 5 bases and J 2 bases; bases outside gene matches: 3. CDR1 is SGHVS, CDR2 FQNEAQ, per germline. This CDR3 contains 14 residues. The CDR3 DNA follows: TGTGCCAGCAGCCGTCTAGCGGGGCAAGAGACCCAGTACTTC. Translating gives CASSRLAGQETQYF.

V is TRBV30 and J is TRBJ1-5; TRBD1 is a possible D gene (6 bases). The V gene's germline CDR1 is GTSNPN and CDR2 SVGIG (reference sequence). There are 14 residues in the CDR3. V was shortened by 2 bases and J by 6 bases, with 14 bases between the two germline ends. CDR3 sequence reads: CAWSRGGLGQPQHF. As DNA, the CDR3 is TGTGCCTGGAGTCGGGGGGGGCTGGGTCAGCCCCAGCATTTT.